The text below deals with one TCR beta chain. This clone was counted a single time. It lacks a known antigen. Per-base quality was not reported, and no clone a single base away is much larger than it. This specimen belongs to a study of OX40 agonist ivuxolimab in advanced cancers. Looking at the study overall: Ivuxolimab, which targeted the costimulatory receptor OX40 (CD134), was an agonistic, fully human IgG2 monoclonal antibody. Intravenous ivuxolimab was administered to patients every 2 weeks at six dose levels: 0.01, 0.1, 0.3, 1.5, 3 and 10 mg/kg. Of the 50 to 55 dose-escalation patients, hepatocellular carcinoma was present in around 20, melanoma in roughly 15, renal cell carcinoma in 9 and head and neck cancer in 9. In the dose-escalation cohort, approximately 82% of patients were male, and the mean age was roughly 56 years with a range of about 20 to 80. Prior anti-PD-1, anti-PD-L1 or anti-CTLA-4 therapy was permitted, and checkpoint inhibitors had been received by approximately 39% of dose-escalation patients. Partial responses were achieved by three dose-escalation patients, of whom one had hepatocellular carcinoma and two had cutaneous melanoma. Peripheral TCRbeta sequencing aimed to test whether ivuxolimab altered TCR sequence diversity and caused clonal T-cell expansion. The monotherapy dose-escalation portion (N of about 47 patients) of the phase I ivuxolimab trial is reported in the paper.

The trial excluded patients who had a history of autoimmune disease or who were on systemic immunosuppression. Peripheral blood for TCR sequencing was drawn from every dose cohort at baseline, at cycle 4 day 1 and at cycle 7 day 1. The samples were taken from a phase I, first-in-human, multicenter, open-label dose-escalation trial of ivuxolimab. Adults with locally advanced or metastatic head and neck squamous cell, hepatocellular, melanoma or renal cell carcinoma were enrolled in the trial. Before TCR sequencing, CD4+ and CD8+ T cells were separately sorted from peripheral blood. Genomic DNA was extracted from sorted cells for sequencing of the TCRbeta CDR3 region. TCRbeta CDR3 regions were sequenced using the immunoSEQ Assay. Here the immuneACCESS table is served through TCRdb, limited to in-frame sequences with V and J called. Missing clones are a known gap in these copies; in checked studies unresolved V genes cover under half, and the rest lacks a known reason. This sample lists 55,000 to 70,000 clones; approximately 89% were detected once. The top ten clonotypes cover 1% to 1.2% of the sample.

The full study reports these points: The antigen specificity of the peripheral T cells that underwent clonal expansion was not determined. Clonal expansion of both CD4+ and CD8+ blood T cells was observed from baseline to week 6 at doses 0.1 to 3.0 mg/kg. In the 0.1-3.0 mg/kg groups, partial responders were among the patients with the lowest normalized peripheral clonal expansion, particularly in CD8+ T cells. Low levels of normalized T-cell clonal expansion were also seen in some patients who did not respond. On average, CD8+ T cells showed more expanded clones than CD4+ T cells after ivuxolimab.

The germline V gene specifies SGHRS as CDR1 and YFSETQ as CDR2. Measured from the cysteine to the phenylalanine, the CDR3 is 16 residues long. The sequence is cut down to CDR3 DNA, 48 bases in frame from base 1. V is trimmed back by 4 bases and J by 2 bases, and the junction contains 10 bases that no gene match accounts for. Sequences were derived from CD4+ or CD8+ T cells sorted from blood, sampled in a trial of the OX40 agonist ivuxolimab. Recombination connected TRBV5-1 to TRBJ2-3; TRBD1 fits 7 bases in the junction. The sequence derives from an adult with an advanced solid tumor such as melanoma, head and neck, liver or kidney cancer. The CDR3 protein sequence reads: CASSINRDSPTDTQYF. The base sequence is TGCGCCAGCAGCATCAACCGGGACAGCCCCACAGATACGCAGTATTTT. The full variable domain, completed from the reference TRBV5-1 and TRBJ2-3 proteins outside the CDR3, reads KAGVTQTPRYLIKTRGQQVTLSCSPISGHRSVSWYQQTPGQGLQFLFEYFSETQRNKGNFPGRFSGRQFSNSRSEMNVSTLELGDSALYLCASSINRDSPTDTQYFGPGTRLTVL.